This record concerns one T cell receptor beta chain sequence. What it recognizes is unknown. Some clones are missing from TCRdb's copy, which holds only in-frame ones; the method was immunoSEQ multiplex PCR. The data show tens of thousands of clones, 85% to 95% seen once. The data stem from a study of OX40 agonist ivuxolimab in advanced cancers. Study findings and constraints: No determination was made of the antigen specificity of the expanded peripheral T cells. CD4+ T cells averaged fewer expanded clones than CD8+ T cells. There was clonal expansion of CD4+ and CD8+ blood T cells by week 6 at 0.1 to 3.0 mg/kg.

The CDR3 sequence is 16 residues long. The J segment lost 5 bases and the V segment lost 5 bases, leaving 8 bases of the junction unmatched. Germline V gene lookup returns CDR1 SGHAT and CDR2 FQNNGV. Sequencing used CD4+ or CD8+ T cells sorted from blood, obtained in a trial of the OX40 agonist ivuxolimab. The chain is built from TRBV11-2 and TRBJ2-3; 12 nucleotides agree with TRBD1. This sequence was found in an adult with an advanced solid tumor such as melanoma, head and neck, liver or kidney cancer. The CDR3, as DNA: TGTGCCAGCAGCCCTGGGACAGGGGGCAGGAGAGATACGCAGTATTTT. As protein: CASSPGTGGRRDTQYF.